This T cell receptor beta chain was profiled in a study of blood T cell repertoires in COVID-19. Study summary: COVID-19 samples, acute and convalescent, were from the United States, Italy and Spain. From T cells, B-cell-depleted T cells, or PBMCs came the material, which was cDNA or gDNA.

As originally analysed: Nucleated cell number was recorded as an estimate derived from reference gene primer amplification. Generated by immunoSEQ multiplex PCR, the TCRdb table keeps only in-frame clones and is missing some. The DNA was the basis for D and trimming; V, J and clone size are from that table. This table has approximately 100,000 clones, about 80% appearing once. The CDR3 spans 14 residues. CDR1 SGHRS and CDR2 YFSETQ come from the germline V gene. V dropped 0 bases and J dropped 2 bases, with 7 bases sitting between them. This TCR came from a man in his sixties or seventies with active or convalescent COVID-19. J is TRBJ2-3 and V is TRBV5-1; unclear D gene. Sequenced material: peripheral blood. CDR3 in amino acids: CASSLAPLTDTQYF. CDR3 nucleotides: TGCGCCAGCAGCTTGGCCCCTCTCACAGATACGCAGTATTTT.